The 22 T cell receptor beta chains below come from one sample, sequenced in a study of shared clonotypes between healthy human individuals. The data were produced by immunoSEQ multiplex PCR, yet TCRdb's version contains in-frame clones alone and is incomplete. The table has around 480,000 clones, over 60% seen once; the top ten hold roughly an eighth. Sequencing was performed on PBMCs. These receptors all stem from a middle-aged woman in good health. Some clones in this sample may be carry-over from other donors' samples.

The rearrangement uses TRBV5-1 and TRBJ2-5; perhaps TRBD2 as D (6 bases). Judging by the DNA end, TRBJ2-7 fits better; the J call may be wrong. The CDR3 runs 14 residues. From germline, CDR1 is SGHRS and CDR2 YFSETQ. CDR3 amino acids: CASSAEGTYYEQYF. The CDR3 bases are TGCGCCAGCAGCGCGGAGGGGACCTACTACGAGCAGTACTTC.

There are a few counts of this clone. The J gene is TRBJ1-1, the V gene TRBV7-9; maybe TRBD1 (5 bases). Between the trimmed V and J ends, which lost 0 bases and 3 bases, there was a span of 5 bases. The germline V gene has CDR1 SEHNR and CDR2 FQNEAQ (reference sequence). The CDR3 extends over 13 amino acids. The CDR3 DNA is TGTGCCAGCAGCTTAGCAGGGGACACTGAAGCTTTCTTT. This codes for CASSLAGDTEAFF. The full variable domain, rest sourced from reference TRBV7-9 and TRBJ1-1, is DTGVSQNPRHKITKRGQNVTFRCDPISEHNRLYWYRQTLGQGPEFLTYFQNEAQLEKSRLLSDRFSAERPKGSFSTLEIQRTEQGDSAMYLCASSLAGDTEAFFGQGTRLTVV.

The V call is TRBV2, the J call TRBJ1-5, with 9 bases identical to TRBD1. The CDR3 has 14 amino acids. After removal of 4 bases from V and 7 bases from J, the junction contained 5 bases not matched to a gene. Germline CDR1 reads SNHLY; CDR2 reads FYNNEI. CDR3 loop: CASSVTGGRQPQHF. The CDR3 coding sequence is TGTGCCAGCAGTGTTACAGGGGGCAGGCAGCCCCAGCATTTT.

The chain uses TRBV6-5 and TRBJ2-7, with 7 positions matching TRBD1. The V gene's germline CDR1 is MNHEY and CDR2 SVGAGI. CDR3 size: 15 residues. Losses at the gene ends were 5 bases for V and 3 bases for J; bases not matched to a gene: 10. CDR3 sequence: CASSTRTGGFYEQYF. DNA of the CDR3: TGTGCCAGCAGTACCCGGACAGGCGGTTTCTACGAGCAGTACTTC.

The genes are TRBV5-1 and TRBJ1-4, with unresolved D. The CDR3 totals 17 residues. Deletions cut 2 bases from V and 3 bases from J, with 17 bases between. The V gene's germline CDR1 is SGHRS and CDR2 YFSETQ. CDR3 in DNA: TGCGCCAGCAGCTTATTTTCGGGCCAGACATCTAATGAAAAACTGTTTTTT. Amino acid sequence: CASSLFSGQTSNEKLFF.

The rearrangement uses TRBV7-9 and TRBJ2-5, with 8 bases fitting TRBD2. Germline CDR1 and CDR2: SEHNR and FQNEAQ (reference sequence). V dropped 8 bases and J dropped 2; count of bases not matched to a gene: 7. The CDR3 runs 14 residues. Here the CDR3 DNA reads TGTGCCAGCCAAGCGGGAGTGGGTCAAGAGACCCAGTACTTC. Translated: CASQAGVGQETQYF.

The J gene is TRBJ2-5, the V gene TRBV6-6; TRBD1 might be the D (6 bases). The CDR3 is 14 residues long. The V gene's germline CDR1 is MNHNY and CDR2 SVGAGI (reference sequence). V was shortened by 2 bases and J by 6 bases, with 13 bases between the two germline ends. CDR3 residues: CASSYPGQSKTQYF. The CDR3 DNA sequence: TGTGCCAGCAGTTACCCCGGACAGAGCAAGACCCAGTACTTC.

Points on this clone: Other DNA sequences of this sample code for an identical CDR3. In DNA, the CDR3 is TGTGCCAGCTCACCAAGGCCGGGACAGGGTAGAGAGACCCAGTACTTC. Its protein is CASSPRPGQGRETQYF. V usage is TRBV18 and J usage is TRBJ2-5; 9 nucleotides align to TRBD1. V shed 2 bases and J 4 bases; nucleotides not matched to a gene: 8. This CDR3 is built from 16 residues. The germline CDR1 and CDR2 sequences are KGHSH and LQKENI.

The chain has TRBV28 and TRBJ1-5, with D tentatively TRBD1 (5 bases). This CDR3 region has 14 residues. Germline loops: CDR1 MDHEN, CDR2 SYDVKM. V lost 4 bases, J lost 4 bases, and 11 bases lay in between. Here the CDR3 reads CASSWAGTNQPQHF. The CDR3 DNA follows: TGTGCCAGCAGTTGGGCGGGGACGAATCAGCCCCAGCATTTT.

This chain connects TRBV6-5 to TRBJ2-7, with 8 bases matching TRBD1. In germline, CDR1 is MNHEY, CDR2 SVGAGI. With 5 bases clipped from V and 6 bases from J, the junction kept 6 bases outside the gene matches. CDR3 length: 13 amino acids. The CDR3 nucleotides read TGTGCCAGCAGTAGAGACAGGGGCCCCGAGCAGTACTTC. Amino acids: CASSRDRGPEQYF.

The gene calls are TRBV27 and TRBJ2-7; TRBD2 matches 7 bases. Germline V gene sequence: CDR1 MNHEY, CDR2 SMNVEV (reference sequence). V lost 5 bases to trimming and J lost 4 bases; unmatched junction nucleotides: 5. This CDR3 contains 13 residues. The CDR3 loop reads CASSRTSSYEQYF. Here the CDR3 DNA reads TGTGCCAGCAGTCGGACTAGTTCATACGAGCAGTACTTC.

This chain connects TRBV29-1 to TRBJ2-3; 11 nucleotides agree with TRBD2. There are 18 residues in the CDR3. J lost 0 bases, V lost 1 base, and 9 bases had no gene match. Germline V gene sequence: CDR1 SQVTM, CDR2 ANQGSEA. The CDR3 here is CSVEGVLAGEPSTDTQYF. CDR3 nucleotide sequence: TGCAGCGTTGAAGGTGTACTAGCGGGAGAACCTAGCACAGATACGCAGTATTTT.

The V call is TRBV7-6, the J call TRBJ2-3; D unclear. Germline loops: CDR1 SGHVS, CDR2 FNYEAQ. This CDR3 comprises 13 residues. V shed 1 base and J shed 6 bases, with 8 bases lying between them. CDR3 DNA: TGTGCCAGCAGCTTAGAAAGATCCGATACGCAGTATTTT. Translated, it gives CASSLERSDTQYF.

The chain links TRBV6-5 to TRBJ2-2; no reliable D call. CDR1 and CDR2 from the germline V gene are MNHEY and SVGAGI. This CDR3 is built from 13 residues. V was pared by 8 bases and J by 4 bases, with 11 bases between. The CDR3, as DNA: TGTGCCAGCGAAAAGGGAAGCACCGGGGAGCTGTTTTTT. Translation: CASEKGSTGELFF.

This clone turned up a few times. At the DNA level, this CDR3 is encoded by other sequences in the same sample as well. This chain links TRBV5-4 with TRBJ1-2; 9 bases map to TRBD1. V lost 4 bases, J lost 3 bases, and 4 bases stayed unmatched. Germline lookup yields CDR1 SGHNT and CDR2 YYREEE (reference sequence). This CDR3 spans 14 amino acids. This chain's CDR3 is CASSLGDRDYGYTF. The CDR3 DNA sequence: TGTGCCAGCAGCCTGGGGGACAGGGACTATGGCTACACCTTC.

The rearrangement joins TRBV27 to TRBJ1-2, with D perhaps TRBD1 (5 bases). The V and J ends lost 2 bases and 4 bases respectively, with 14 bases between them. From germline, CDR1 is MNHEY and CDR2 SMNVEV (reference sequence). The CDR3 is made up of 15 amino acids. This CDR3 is CASSLTPDTFYGYTF. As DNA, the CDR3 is TGTGCCAGCAGTTTAACCCCGGACACGTTCTATGGCTACACCTTC.

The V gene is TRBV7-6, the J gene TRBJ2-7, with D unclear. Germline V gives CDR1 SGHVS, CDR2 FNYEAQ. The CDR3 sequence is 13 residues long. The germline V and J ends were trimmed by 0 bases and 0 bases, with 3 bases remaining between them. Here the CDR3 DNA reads TGTGCCAGCAGCTTAGCGAGCTCCTACGAGCAGTACTTC. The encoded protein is CASSLASSYEQYF. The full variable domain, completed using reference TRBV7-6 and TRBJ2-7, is GAGVSQSPRYKVTKRGQDVALRCDPISGHVSLYWYRQALGQGPEFLTYFNYEAQQDKSGLPNDRFSAERPEGSISTLTIQRTEQRDSAMYRCASSLASSYEQYFGPGTRLTVT.

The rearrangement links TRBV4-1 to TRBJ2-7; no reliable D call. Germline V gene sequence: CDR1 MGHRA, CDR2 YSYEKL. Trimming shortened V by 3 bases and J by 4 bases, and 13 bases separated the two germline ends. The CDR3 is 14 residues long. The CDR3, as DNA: TGCGCCAGCAGCCAGTGGACGCCAGTGTACGAGCAGTACTTC. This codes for CASSQWTPVYEQYF.

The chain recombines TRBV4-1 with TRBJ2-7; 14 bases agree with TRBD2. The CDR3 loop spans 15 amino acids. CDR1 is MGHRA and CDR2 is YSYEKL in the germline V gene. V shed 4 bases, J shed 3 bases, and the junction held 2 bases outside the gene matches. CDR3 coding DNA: TGCGCCAGCAGCCGACTAGCGGGAGGGTACTACGAGCAGTACTTC. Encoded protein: CASSRLAGGYYEQYF.

The CDR3 reads CASSLDVLSGANVLTF. CDR3 in DNA: TGCGCCAGCAGCTTGGACGTGCTCTCTGGGGCCAACGTCCTGACTTTC. The chain recombines TRBV5-1 with TRBJ2-6; D call uncertain. The CDR3 totals 16 residues. Germline V CDR1 and CDR2: SGHRS, YFSETQ. The V gene lost 0 bases and the J gene lost 0 bases, with 7 bases spanning the gap.

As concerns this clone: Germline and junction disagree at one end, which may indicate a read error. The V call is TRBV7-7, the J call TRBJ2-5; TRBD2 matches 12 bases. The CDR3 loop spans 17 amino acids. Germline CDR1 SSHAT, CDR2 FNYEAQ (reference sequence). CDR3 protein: CASSPKWGLAGQETQYF. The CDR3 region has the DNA TGTGCTAGCAGCCCAAAGTGGGGACTAGCGGGCCAAGAGACCCAGTACTTC.

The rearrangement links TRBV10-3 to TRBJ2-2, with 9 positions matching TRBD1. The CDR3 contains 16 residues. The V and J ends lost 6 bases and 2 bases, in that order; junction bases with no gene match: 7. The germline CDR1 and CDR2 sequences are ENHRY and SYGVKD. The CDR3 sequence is CAISDPGQGNTGELFF. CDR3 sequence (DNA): TGTGCCATCAGCGACCCGGGACAGGGAAACACCGGGGAGCTGTTTTTT.